The next 18 T cell receptor beta chains were all read from a single sample in a study of CD8 T cells in Susac syndrome. Reverse transcription of roughly 0.5 to 1 ug RNA used random hexamers. A single record per CDR3 protein comes from TCRdb applying MiXCR to the immunoSEQ multiplex PCR reads. The repertoire holds 200,000 to 250,000 distinct CDR3 sequences, with about 95% as singletons. Sequencing input: CD4+ T cells from PBMCs. Every receptor here comes from a human donor with Susac syndrome.

The chain has TRBV5-1 and TRBJ1-1, with 8 bases that match TRBD1. V gave up 4 bases and J gave up 7 bases; unmatched junction bases: 9. Germline CDR1 reads SGHRS; CDR2 reads YFSETQ. This CDR3 region has 14 residues. The CDR3 bases are TGCGCCAGCAGCAAGGAGACAGGGGTGGGTGAAGCTTTCTTT. This codes for CASSKETGVGEAFF.

The chain couples TRBV30 to TRBJ1-1; D possibly corresponds to TRBD1 (5 bases). There are 15 residues in the CDR3. V was cut by 0 bases and J by 3 bases, with 14 bases left in between. Germline V lookup: CDR1 GTSNPN, CDR2 SVGIG (reference sequence). This chain's CDR3 is CAWSVARGSDTEAFF. CDR3 bases: TGTGCCTGGAGTGTGGCCCGGGGGAGTGACACTGAAGCTTTCTTT.

This chain joins TRBV20-1 and TRBJ1-2; weak D call: TRBD1 (6 bases). CDR3 length equals 12 residues. Germline lookup yields CDR1 DFQATT and CDR2 SNEGSKA (reference sequence). V was trimmed by 6 bases and J by 4 bases, leaving 12 bases between them. The CDR3 reads CSAPRGPYGYTF. The CDR3 DNA sequence: TGCAGTGCCCCCCGGGGGCCCTATGGCTACACCTTC.

This chain uses TRBV20-1 with TRBJ2-7, with D perhaps TRBD2 (5 bases). V lost 2 bases, J lost 2 bases, and 10 bases lay in between. This CDR3 spans 13 amino acids. Germline CDR1 reads DFQATT; CDR2 reads SNEGSKA (reference sequence). The CDR3 coding sequence is TGCAGTGCTAGACTGGCCGGGACCTACGAGCAGTACTTC. Translated: CSARLAGTYEQYF.

This rearrangement joins TRBV30 to TRBJ1-5; TRBD1 is a possible D gene (5 bases). Germline V gene sequence: CDR1 GTSNPN, CDR2 SVGIG (reference sequence). The CDR3 covers 14 residues. V was shortened by 3 bases and J by 2 bases, with 11 bases between the two germline ends. Here the CDR3 reads CAWSLDSGNQPQHF. The DNA of the CDR3 is TGTGCCTGGAGCCTCGACAGCGGCAATCAGCCCCAGCATTTT.

This sequence joins TRBV29-1 and TRBJ2-1; 9 bases line up with TRBD1. CDR3 length equals 13 residues. The V segment lost 6 bases and the J segment 8 bases; nucleotides outside the gene matches: 8. CDR1 and CDR2 from the germline V gene are SQVTM and ANQGSEA. The CDR3 sequence is CSVWGQGQYEQFF. For the CDR3, the DNA is TGCAGCGTATGGGGACAGGGACAATATGAGCAGTTCTTC.

This clonotype has more than one count but fewer than ten. V usage is TRBV6-5 and J usage is TRBJ2-7; TRBD1 agrees at 10 bases. Germline V CDR1 and CDR2: MNHEY, SVGAGI. The length of the CDR3 is 16 residues. V was pared by 0 bases and J by 5 bases, with 7 bases of the junction left unmatched. CDR3 in DNA: TGTGCCAGCAGTTACTCGTCGGGACAGGGGCCCCACGAGCAGTACTTC. It specifies CASSYSSGQGPHEQYF.

The CDR3 nucleotides are TGTGCCAGCAGCCTCGAGGTCTCCGACACTGAAGCTTTCTTT. Translation: CASSLEVSDTEAFF. The V and J genes are TRBV3-1 and TRBJ1-1, with D unresolved. This CDR3 has 14 amino acids. CDR1 and CDR2 (germline): LGHDT, YNNKEL (reference sequence). V was shortened by 4 bases and J by 3 bases, with 12 bases between the two germline ends.

This chain uses TRBV30 with TRBJ1-2, with 8 bases fitting TRBD1. This CDR3 has 14 amino acids. CDR1 is GTSNPN, CDR2 SVGIG, per germline (reference sequence). The junction had 10 bases not matched to a gene; V was cut back by 2 bases and J by 8 bases. In nucleotides, the CDR3 is TGTGCCTGGAGTAAGTGGCAGGGGGCGCGAGGCTACACCTTC. Protein product: CAWSKWQGARGYTF.

The chain is built from TRBV7-2 and TRBJ1-1, with no clear D. CDR3 length equals 14 residues. CDR1 SGHTA and CDR2 FQGNSA come from the germline V gene. V was pared by 2 bases and J by 0 bases, with 7 bases between. The CDR3 is CASSLYQVNTEAFF. In DNA form, the CDR3 reads TGTGCCAGCAGCTTATACCAGGTGAACACTGAAGCTTTCTTT. The full variable domain, rest sourced from reference TRBV7-2 and TRBJ1-1, is GAGVSQSPSNKVTEKGKDVELRCDPISGHTALYWYRQSLGQGLEFLIYFQGNSAPDKSGLPSDRFSAERTGGSVSTLTIQRTQQEDSAVYLCASSLYQVNTEAFFGQGTRLTVV.

V gene TRBV5-1 combines with J gene TRBJ2-1; TRBD1 agrees at 8 bases. This CDR3 has 16 residues. Trimming removed 4 bases from V and 6 bases from J; junction bases left unmatched: 12. Germline loops: CDR1 SGHRS, CDR2 YFSETQ. In DNA form, the CDR3 reads TGCGCCAGCAGCGCCCGGACAGGGCCCTGGGGCAATGAGCAGTTCTTC. Its translation is CASSARTGPWGNEQFF.

CDR3 loop: CASSYSGFIQYF. The CDR3 DNA reads as TGTGCCAGCAGTTACTCGGGGTTCATTCAGTACTTC. This rearrangement joins TRBV6-2 or TRBV6-3 to TRBJ2-4; D gene unclear. This CDR3 comprises 12 residues. The germline gives CDR1 MNHEY, CDR2 SVGEGT. Trimming pared 0 bases from V and 9 bases from J, leaving 6 bases between.

This clonotype occurred once. V usage is TRBV12-3 or TRBV12-4 and J usage is TRBJ1-1; 7 bases match TRBD1. This CDR3 has 15 amino acids. Germline trimming cut 3 bases from V and 3 bases from J; bases unmatched to any gene: 7. In nucleotides, the CDR3 is TGTGCCAGCAGTTTTACAGGGGTCCGCGACACTGAAGCTTTCTTT. This codes for CASSFTGVRDTEAFF.

The chain is built from TRBV9 and TRBJ1-2, with D uncertain. CDR3 length: 12 residues. Germline V lookup: CDR1 SGDLS, CDR2 YYNGEE. With 3 bases removed from V and 4 bases from J, the gap between germline ends came to 7 bases. Here the CDR3 reads CASSGSSYGYTF. The CDR3 DNA follows: TGTGCCAGCAGCGGATCCAGCTATGGCTACACCTTC.

The sample holds one count of this clonotype. This chain links TRBV9 with TRBJ1-1; TRBD1 is a possible D gene (5 bases). V was cut by 4 bases and J by 1 base, with 11 bases left in between. The CDR3 covers 14 residues. Germline V gene data show CDR1 as SGDLS and CDR2 as YYNGEE. CDR3 nucleotides: TGTGCCAGCAGCCCATGGGGACCGAACACTGAAGCTTTCTTT. Translating it yields CASSPWGPNTEAFF.

The chain links TRBV18 to TRBJ2-1; a possible D gene is TRBD1 (6 bases). The CDR3 spans 14 residues. V gave up 6 bases and J gave up 5 bases, with 14 bases separating them. Germline CDR1 KGHSH, CDR2 LQKENI. The CDR3 is CASSPVRDNNEQFF. The CDR3 nucleotides read TGTGCCAGCTCCCCTGTGAGGGACAACAATGAGCAGTTCTTC.

The gene calls are TRBV13 and TRBJ1-2; 9 bases agree with TRBD1. Looked up from germline, CDR1 is PRHDT and CDR2 is FYEKMQ (reference sequence). This CDR3 contains 16 residues. After removal of 0 bases from V and 8 bases from J, the junction contained 10 bases not matched to a gene. The CDR3 reads CASSLGPGQGRNGYTF. CDR3 nucleotides: TGTGCCAGCAGCTTAGGCCCCGGACAGGGGAGGAACGGCTACACCTTC.

The chain uses TRBV5-6 and TRBJ2-3, with 7 bases that match TRBD1. CDR1 SGHDT and CDR2 YYEEEE come from the germline V gene. The CDR3 totals 17 residues. V was clipped by 4 bases and J by 2 bases; unmatched bases: 13. CDR3 DNA sequence: TGTGCCAGCAGCCCCAACCTCGACAGGGCCCACACAGATACGCAGTATTTT. This gives the protein CASSPNLDRAHTDTQYF.